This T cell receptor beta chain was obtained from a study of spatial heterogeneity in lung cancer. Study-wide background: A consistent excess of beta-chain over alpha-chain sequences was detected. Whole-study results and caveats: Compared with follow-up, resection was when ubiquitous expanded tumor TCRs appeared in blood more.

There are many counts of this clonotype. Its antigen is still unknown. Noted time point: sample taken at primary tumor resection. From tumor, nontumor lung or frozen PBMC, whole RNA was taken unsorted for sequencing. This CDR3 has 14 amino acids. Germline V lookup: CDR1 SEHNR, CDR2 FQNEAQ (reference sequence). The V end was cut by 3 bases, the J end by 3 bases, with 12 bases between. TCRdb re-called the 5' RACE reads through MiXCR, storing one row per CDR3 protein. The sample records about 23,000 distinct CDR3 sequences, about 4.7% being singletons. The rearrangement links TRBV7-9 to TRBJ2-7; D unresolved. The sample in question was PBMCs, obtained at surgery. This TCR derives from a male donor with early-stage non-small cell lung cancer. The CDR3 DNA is TGTGCCAGCAGCTTGGCAGACCGACTCTACGAGCAGTACTTC. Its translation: CASSLADRLYEQYF.